This T cell receptor beta chain was recorded in a study of blood T cell repertoires in COVID-19. Background on the study: Sample material is recorded as cDNA or gDNA derived from T cells, B-cell-depleted T cells, or PBMCs.

CDR3 length: 15 residues. After removal of 7 bases from V and 4 bases from J, the junction contained 7 bases not matched to a gene. The germline CDR1 and CDR2 sequences are LNHDA and SQIVND (reference sequence). Authors' methods: Estimation of nucleated cell counts relied on the amplification of reference gene primers. Measured with immunoSEQ multiplex PCR; TCRdb has only the in-frame clones, and not every one. Clonal size and the V and J genes are those of that table, whereas D and trimming came from the DNA. Among about 300,000 clones listed, roughly 85% were seen once. Sequencing was done on a sample of PBMCs or T cells enriched from blood (not recorded which). V usage is TRBV19 and J usage is TRBJ2-3, with TRBD2 matching 11 bases. The receptor's source is a woman in her 30s who had been exposed to COVID-19. CDR3 protein: CASNGRSGGADTQYF. CDR3 bases: TGTGCCAGTAACGGCCGTAGCGGGGGGGCAGATACGCAGTATTTT.